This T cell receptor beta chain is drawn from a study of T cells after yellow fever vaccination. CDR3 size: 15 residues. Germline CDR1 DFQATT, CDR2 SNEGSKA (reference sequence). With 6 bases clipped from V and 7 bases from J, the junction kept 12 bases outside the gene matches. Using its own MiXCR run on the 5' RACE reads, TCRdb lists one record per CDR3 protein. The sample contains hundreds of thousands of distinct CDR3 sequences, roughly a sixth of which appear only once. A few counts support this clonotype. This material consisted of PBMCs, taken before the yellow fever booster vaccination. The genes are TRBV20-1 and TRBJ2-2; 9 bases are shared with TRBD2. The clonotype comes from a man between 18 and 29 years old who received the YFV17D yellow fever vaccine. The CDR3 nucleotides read TGCAGTGCCTCACCCTTGGTAGCGGGGGACGGGGAGCTGTTTTTT. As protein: CSASPLVAGDGELFF.